This TCR beta chain was obtained from a study of CXCR3-negative and CXCR3-positive naive CD8 T cells. The sorter processed each CD8+ T cell subset in triplicate at some 330,000 cells apiece. TRB cDNA was prepared as libraries by UMI-labeled 5' RACE. TCRdb reprocessed the 5' RACE reads, keeping one entry per CDR3 protein, no DNA. This table lists about 62,000 distinct CDR3 sequences. Turning to this clonotype: Its antigen is not known.

Study results and limitations: Naive cells that were CXCR3-positive had more hydrophobic TRB CDR3s (compared with CXCR3-negative naive cells).

The sequenced sample consisted of naive CXCR3- CD8+ T cells from blood. Specified subset: CD45RO-CCR7+CD27+CD95- naive CD8+ T cells lacking CXCR3 (TNR3-). The sequence came from a human donor in good health. Some clones in this sample may be carry-over from other donors' samples.

CDR3 in amino acids: CSVGRAINNEQFF. The V gene is TRBV29-1, the J gene TRBJ2-1; with no DNA, the TCRdb D assignment of TRBD1 cannot be verified. The V gene's germline CDR1 is SQVTM and CDR2 ANQGSEA. The CDR3 consists of 13 residues.